These T cell receptor beta chains were read from a single sample in a study of identical twins. TCRdb reprocessed the 5' RACE reads via MiXCR and lists one record per CDR3 protein. The sample includes hundreds of thousands of distinct CDR3 sequences, roughly an eighth of them seen just once. This same sample was also part of a study on yellow fever vaccine responses in identical twins.

Sequencing used CD8+ T cells sorted from blood. Receptors originate from a young woman in good health. CDR3s include the opening cysteine and the closing phenylalanine or tryptophan. A D gene is named only where the DNA matches it firmly. Size is omitted from some rows. Given values are once, few, many or a class for expanded clones.

V	size	J	D	CDR3	DNA
TRBV5-1	many	TRBJ2-3	-	CASSLGGVDTQYF	TGCGCCAGCAGCTTGGGAGGAGTAGATACGCAGTATTTT
TRBV6-5	many	TRBJ2-5	-	CASSYSIGRQETQYF	TGTGCCAGCAGTTACTCGATAGGGAGGCAAGAGACCCAGTACTTC
TRBV4-1	few	TRBJ2-3	-	CASSQVGSADTQYF	TGCGCCAGCAGCCAAGTCGGGAGTGCAGATACGCAGTATTTT
TRBV12-3/TRBV12-4	-	TRBJ2-7	-	CASSLTGTYSYEQYF	TGTGCCAGCAGCCTCACCGGGACTTACTCCTACGAGCAGTACTTC
TRBV5-1	-	TRBJ2-1	-	CASSLGNSRSSYNEQFF	TGCGCCAGCAGCTTGGGGAATAGCAGGAGCTCCTACAATGAGCAGTTCTTC
TRBV7-8	-	TRBJ2-3	TRBD2	CASSLRPTAGGRGDTQYF	TGTGCCAGCAGCTTAAGACCGACAGCGGGAGGGCGGGGAGATACGCAGTATTTT
TRBV6-5	-	TRBJ1-2	-	CASSYVSSSGGYTF	TGTGCCAGCAGTTACGTATCCAGTAGTGGTGGCTACACCTTC
TRBV4-1	few	TRBJ2-7	-	CASSQTPGLLYEQYF	TGCGCCAGCAGCCAAACCCCGGGACTCCTCTACGAGCAGTACTTC
TRBV7-9	-	TRBJ2-5	-	CASSPPGRDQETQYF	TGTGCCAGCAGCCCGCCGGGGCGGGACCAAGAGACCCAGTACTTC
TRBV9	few	TRBJ2-7	TRBD2	CASSVFSGSSYEQYF	TGTGCCAGCAGCGTTTTTAGCGGGAGCTCCTACGAGCAGTACTTC
TRBV5-1	few	TRBJ2-7	TRBD2	CASGQSGSAYEQYF	TGCGCCAGCGGCCAGAGCGGGAGCGCCTACGAGCAGTACTTC
TRBV4-1	-	TRBJ2-2	-	CASSQANSGELFF	TGCGCCAGCAGCCAAGCTAACTCCGGGGAGCTGTTTTTT
TRBV6-2/TRBV6-3	few	TRBJ1-5	-	CASSFTRPNQPQHF	TGTGCCAGCAGTTTCACAAGACCCAATCAGCCCCAGCATTTT
TRBV10-2	few	TRBJ2-3	-	CASMVADTQYF	TGCGCCAGCATGGTTGCAGATACGCAGTATTTT
TRBV28	-	TRBJ1-5	-	CASAMVGNSPGLNQPQHF	TGTGCCAGTGCCATGGTAGGAAACAGTCCAGGCCTCAATCAGCCCCAGCATTTT
TRBV6-1	few	TRBJ2-1	TRBD2	CASSIRLAGPYNEQFF	TGTGCCAGCAGTATCCGACTAGCGGGACCCTACAATGAGCAGTTCTTC
TRBV20-1	few	TRBJ2-1	-	CSARDPYNEQFF	TGCAGTGCTCGGGACCCTTACAATGAGCAGTTCTTC
TRBV4-1	-	TRBJ2-3	-	CASSPAGGQGSRDTQYF	TGCGCCAGCAGCCCTGCCGGTGGGCAGGGAAGTCGAGATACGCAGTATTTT
TRBV11-2	-	TRBJ2-2	-	CASSLDGGLRNTGELFF	TGTGCCAGCAGCTTAGACGGGGGGCTTCGGAACACCGGGGAGCTGTTTTTT
TRBV28	-	TRBJ1-2	TRBD1	CASSLWGQGGRNYGYTF	TGTGCCAGCAGTTTATGGGGACAGGGAGGAAGAAACTATGGCTACACCTTC
TRBV19	-	TRBJ1-2	-	CASSIDLDQRPGYTF	TGTGCCAGTAGTATTGATCTGGACCAAAGGCCGGGCTACACCTTC
TRBV28	-	TRBJ1-1	TRBD1	CASSPRDRGLFTEAFF	TGTGCCAGCAGTCCCCGGGACAGGGGGCTCTTTACTGAAGCTTTCTTT
TRBV6-1	-	TRBJ2-1	TRBD1	CASNTGTGVNNEQFF	TGTGCCAGCAACACCGGGACAGGGGTCAACAATGAGCAGTTCTTC
TRBV19	-	TRBJ1-1	-	CATRAPGEAFF	TGTGCCACAAGAGCCCCCGGTGAAGCTTTCTTT
TRBV7-8	-	TRBJ2-1	TRBD2	CASSAAGGYNEQFF	TGTGCCAGCAGCGCAGCGGGGGGTTACAATGAGCAGTTCTTC
TRBV5-1	few	TRBJ2-2	TRBD2	CASTYRRGETGELFF	TGCGCCAGCACCTACCGGCGGGGGGAGACCGGGGAGCTGTTTTTT
TRBV29-1	few	TRBJ2-1	-	CTTMGLNEQFF	TGTACGACGATGGGTCTCAATGAGCAGTTCTTC
TRBV2	few	TRBJ2-3	TRBD1	CASKGQVFTDTQYF	TGTGCCAGCAAAGGACAGGTCTTCACAGATACGCAGTATTTT
TRBV2	few	TRBJ2-3	TRBD1	CASSGARGHRDTQYF	TGTGCCAGCAGTGGGGCCAGGGGGCATAGGGATACGCAGTATTTT
TRBV6-1	few	TRBJ1-6	-	CASSERHPYNSPLHF	TGTGCCAGCAGTGAACGGCACCCTTATAATTCACCCCTCCACTTT
TRBV4-1	-	TRBJ1-2	-	CASSHQEGGTNYGYTF	TGCGCCAGCAGCCACCAAGAAGGAGGCACGAACTATGGCTACACCTTC
TRBV5-6	few	TRBJ2-3	TRBD2	CASSLLFASGFTDTQYF	TGTGCCAGCAGCTTGTTATTCGCTAGCGGGTTCACAGATACGCAGTATTTT
TRBV19	-	TRBJ1-1	-	CASLTTGRDTEAFF	TGTGCCAGTCTCACAACGGGGAGAGATACTGAAGCTTTCTTT
TRBV20-1	-	TRBJ2-3	TRBD2	CSASLRLAGASAVNTQYF	TGCAGTGCTAGCCTTCGACTAGCGGGGGCCTCGGCGGTGAATACGCAGTATTTT
TRBV11-2	few	TRBJ2-5	-	CASSLEAVEDLETQYF	TGTGCCAGCAGCTTAGAAGCGGTCGAGGACTTAGAGACCCAGTACTTC
TRBV7-6	few	TRBJ1-4	-	CASSLRWWGGTATNEKLFF	TGTGCCAGCAGCTTAAGGTGGTGGGGGGGGACTGCAACTAATGAAAAACTGTTTTTT
TRBV3-1	-	TRBJ2-1	-	CASSHDTGIPYNEQFF	TGTGCCAGCAGCCACGATACCGGGATCCCGTACAATGAGCAGTTCTTC
TRBV9	many	TRBJ1-3	-	CASGGNTIYF	TGTGCCAGCGGTGGAAACACCATATATTTT